Listed here are 7 T cell receptor beta chains from one sample, sequenced in a study of OX40 agonist ivuxolimab in advanced cancers. Sequenced by immunoSEQ multiplex PCR; TCRdb stores in-frame clones only, minus some. The sample shows around 60,000 clones, 84% of them seen only once. The sequenced sample was CD4+ or CD8+ T cells sorted from blood, obtained in a trial of the OX40 agonist ivuxolimab. These TCRs come from an adult with an advanced solid tumor such as melanoma, head and neck, liver or kidney cancer.

J is TRBJ2-1 and V is TRBV12-5; D gene unclear. Deletions cut 0 bases from V and 6 bases from J, with 3 bases between. This CDR3 has 12 amino acids. Germline CDR1 reads LGHNT; CDR2 reads FRNRAP. The CDR3 DNA reads TGTGCTAGTGGTTTGGTCGGCAATGAGCAGTTCTTC. Amino acid sequence: CASGLVGNEQFF.

J is TRBJ2-2 and V is TRBV19, with 7 bases identical to TRBD2. The CDR3 contains 16 residues. Germline loops: CDR1 LNHDA, CDR2 SQIVND (reference sequence). Trimming cost V 6 bases and J 2 bases; bases outside gene matches: 9. CDR3 DNA sequence: TGTGCCAGTAGACGGGGGAGGGCAGCCAACACCGGGGAGCTGTTTTTT. Translated: CASRRGRAANTGELFF.

The chain couples TRBV10-2 to TRBJ1-1, with D perhaps TRBD1 (6 bases). The CDR3 covers 14 residues. Germline assignment: CDR1 WSHSY and CDR2 SAAADI. Trimming stripped 2 bases from V and 2 bases from J, with 9 bases between. As DNA, the CDR3 is TGCGCCAGCAGTGAGAGGACAGCCAACACTGAAGCTTTCTTT. This codes for CASSERTANTEAFF.

This clone qualifies as medium-sized (0.01 to 0.1%). The chain joins TRBV7-9 to TRBJ2-2; 7 bases line up with TRBD2. Unmatched junction bases numbered 6, after V lost 5 bases and J lost 3 bases. Per germline, CDR1 SEHNR and CDR2 FQNEAQ (reference sequence). CDR3 length: 15 residues. The CDR3 bases are TGTGCCAGCAGCCCCACGGGACTATACACCGGGGAGCTGTTTTTT. Translated: CASSPTGLYTGELFF.

The chain carries TRBV11-2 and TRBJ2-5; D gene uncertain. Per the germline V gene, CDR1 is SGHAT and CDR2 is FQNNGV. V lost 6 bases and J lost 1, with 3 bases in between. This CDR3 contains 11 residues. DNA of the CDR3: TGTGCCAGCAGTTTCCAAGAGACCCAGTACTTC. It is translated as CASSFQETQYF.

CDR3 bases: TGCGCCAGCAGCCTCACAGATACGCAGTATTTT. Amino acid sequence: CASSLTDTQYF. The genes are TRBV5-1 and TRBJ2-3, with D unresolved. The V gene lost 4 bases and the J gene lost 2 bases, with 2 bases spanning the gap. Germline assignment: CDR1 SGHRS and CDR2 YFSETQ. This CDR3 has 11 residues.

This clone was observed once. The chain recombines TRBV5-4 with TRBJ2-1, with D possibly matching TRBD2 (8 bases). CDR1 is SGHNT and CDR2 is YYREEE in the germline V gene (reference sequence). V gave up 4 bases and J gave up 0 bases, with 14 bases separating them. This CDR3 contains 16 residues. The CDR3 DNA follows: TGTGCCAGCAGCCCGGGGGGGGACAGCTCCTACAATGAGCAGTTCTTC. This translates into CASSPGGDSSYNEQFF.